These 9 T cell receptor beta chains share one sample of origin, sequenced in a study of blood T cell repertoires in COVID-19. Clones were read by immunoSEQ multiplex PCR, and TCRdb kept only the in-frame ones, dropping some. The sample shows 70,000 or so clones, roughly 87% of them seen only once. The material sequenced was peripheral blood. The origin of the receptors is a human donor in a cohort sampled during active COVID-19.

The genes are TRBV20-1 and TRBJ1-2; 9 bases fit TRBD1. CDR3 length: 14 residues. Germline assignment: CDR1 DFQATT and CDR2 SNEGSKA (reference sequence). V was pared by 3 bases and J by 2 bases, with 4 bases of the junction left unmatched. This CDR3 is CSASTGGNNYGYTF. CDR3 nucleotides: TGCAGTGCTAGTACAGGGGGCAACAACTATGGCTACACCTTC.

This chain connects TRBV29-1 to TRBJ1-2, with 10 nucleotides matching TRBD1. The germline gives CDR1 SQVTM, CDR2 ANQGSEA. Germline trimming cut 4 bases from V and 7 bases from J; bases unmatched to any gene: 6. The CDR3 loop spans 13 amino acids. CDR3 protein: CSVARDRGGGYTF. The CDR3 DNA sequence: TGCAGCGTTGCCAGGGACAGGGGTGGTGGCTACACCTTC.

This clone was seen only a few times. J is TRBJ1-5 and V is TRBV7-9; no clear D gene. Germline CDR1 is SEHNR and CDR2 is FQNEAQ (reference sequence). The CDR3 loop spans 12 amino acids. Trimming stripped 4 bases from V and 5 bases from J, with 6 bases between. CDR3 bases: TGTGCCAGCAGCTCTTCGTATCAGCCCCAGCATTTT. Amino acids: CASSSSYQPQHF.

The chain couples TRBV7-9 to TRBJ2-7, with 7 nucleotides matching TRBD2. Germline V gene data show CDR1 as SEHNR and CDR2 as FQNEAQ (reference sequence). V lost 1 base, J lost 3 bases, and 6 bases stayed unmatched. The CDR3 sequence is 15 residues long. CDR3 region: CASSLGGGSGYEQYF. The CDR3 bases are TGTGCCAGCAGCTTAGGCGGGGGTTCAGGCTACGAGCAGTACTTC.

V and J are TRBV7-8 and TRBJ2-4; no firm D call. The germline CDR1 and CDR2 sequences are SGHVS and FQNEAQ. This CDR3 spans 14 amino acids. V lost 5 bases and J lost 15, with 23 bases in between. The DNA for the CDR3 is TGTGCCAGCAGCGCGCTATCTGATTCGATCATCCGGTACTTC. Encoded protein: CASSALSDSIIRYF.

The CDR3 region has the DNA TGTGCCAGCAGGAAAGGGGTAAACACTGAAGCTTTCTTT. Residues: CASRKGVNTEAFF. The chain employs TRBV5-6 and TRBJ1-1; possible D gene TRBD1, 5 bases. The V and J ends lost 5 bases and 2 bases respectively, with 10 bases between them. The CDR3 consists of 13 residues. Germline-derived CDR1 and CDR2 are SGHDT and YYEEEE.

This chain connects TRBV5-6 to TRBJ1-5; TRBD1 matches 8 bases. The CDR3 covers 16 residues. The germline CDR1 and CDR2 sequences are SGHDT and YYEEEE. Germline trimming cut 4 bases from V and 6 bases from J; bases unmatched to any gene: 12. CDR3 nucleotides: TGTGCCAGCAGCCATTTCCGGGACAGGTGGATTCAGCCCCAGCATTTT. Translation gives CASSHFRDRWIQPQHF.

The chain is built from TRBV2 and TRBJ2-2; D possibly corresponds to TRBD2 (5 bases). Germline loops: CDR1 SNHLY, CDR2 FYNNEI. Trimming left V 7 bases short and J 1 base short, with 16 bases between. The CDR3 extends over 16 amino acids. Here the CDR3 reads CASKDTRVQNTGELFF. The CDR3 region has the DNA TGTGCCAGCAAAGACACGAGGGTCCAGAACACCGGGGAGCTGTTTTTT.

J is TRBJ1-3 and V is TRBV5-6, with D tentatively TRBD1 (5 bases). CDR1 and CDR2 from the germline V gene are SGHDT and YYEEEE. This CDR3 is built from 16 residues. V was pared by 1 base and J by 4 bases, with 15 bases between. The CDR3 DNA follows: TGTGCCAGCAGCTTGTCAGGGCACCCACGAGGAAACACCATATATTTT. This gives the protein CASSLSGHPRGNTIYF.